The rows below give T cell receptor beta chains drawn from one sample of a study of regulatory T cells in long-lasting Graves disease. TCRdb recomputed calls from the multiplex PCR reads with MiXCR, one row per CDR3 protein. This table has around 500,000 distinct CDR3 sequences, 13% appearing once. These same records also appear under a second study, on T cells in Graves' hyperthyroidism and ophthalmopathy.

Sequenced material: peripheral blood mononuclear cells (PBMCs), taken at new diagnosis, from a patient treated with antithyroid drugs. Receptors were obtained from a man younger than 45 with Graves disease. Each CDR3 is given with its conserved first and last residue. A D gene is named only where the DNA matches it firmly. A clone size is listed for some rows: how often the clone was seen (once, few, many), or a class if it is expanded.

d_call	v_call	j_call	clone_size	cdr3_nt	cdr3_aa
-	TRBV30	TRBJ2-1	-	TGTGCCTGGAGTGTACGGGATTTGGCCTACAATGAGCAGTTCTTC	CAWSVRDLAYNEQFF
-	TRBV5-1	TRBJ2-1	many	TGCGCCAGCAGCTTGGAGGTCGGGTTTAACAATGAGCAGTTCTTC	CASSLEVGFNNEQFF
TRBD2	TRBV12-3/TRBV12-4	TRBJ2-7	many	TGTGCCAGCAGTTTAGCGCGTCTAGCGGTCCACGGCGAGCAGTACTTC	CASSLARLAVHGEQYF
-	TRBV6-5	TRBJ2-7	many	TGTGCCAGCAGTTACCTAGGACCGAGCTACGAGCAGTACTTC	CASSYLGPSYEQYF
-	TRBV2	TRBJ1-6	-	TGTGCCAGCAGTGTCGGACAGATGGATTCACCCCTCCACTTT	CASSVGQMDSPLHF
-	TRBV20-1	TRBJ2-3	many	TGCAGTGCTAGAGATGTCAGGCAGGGGGGTGATACGCAGTATTTT	CSARDVRQGGDTQYF
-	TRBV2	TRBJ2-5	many	TGTGCCAGCAGCCCCATCTGGAAGACCCAGTACTTC	CASSPIWKTQYF
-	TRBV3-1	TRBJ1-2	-	TGTGCCAGCAGCCACAAGTCAATCAGGAGACCCCGCTATGGCTACACCTTC	CASSHKSIRRPRYGYTF
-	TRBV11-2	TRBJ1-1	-	TGTGCCAGCAGACACACCTTCAGTAGGGGACATCGTAAGGATTTCTTT	CASRHTFSRGHRKDFF
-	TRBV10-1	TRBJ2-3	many	TGCGCCAGCTCCCGAAAAAGCACAGATACGCAGTATTTT	CASSRKSTDTQYF
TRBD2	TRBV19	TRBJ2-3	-	TGTGCCAGTAGGGGCCAAGGCAGTCGAAGCGGGGAAGGACGTACGCAGTATTTT	CASRGQGSRSGEGRTQYF
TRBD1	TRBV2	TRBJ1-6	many	TGTGCCAGCAGTGAAACAGGGGGGAATTCACCCCTCCACTTT	CASSETGGNSPLHF
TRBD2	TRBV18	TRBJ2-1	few	TGTGCCAGCTCACCACTAGCGGGAGTCGGATACAATGAGCAGTTCTTC	CASSPLAGVGYNEQFF
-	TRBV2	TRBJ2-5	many	TGTGCCAGCAGTTGGTCGAGCCCCCAAGAGACCCAGTACTTC	CASSWSSPQETQYF
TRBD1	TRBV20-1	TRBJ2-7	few	TGCAGTGCTAGGCCCGAAGGACAGGGAACCCACGAGCAGTACTTC	CSARPEGQGTHEQYF
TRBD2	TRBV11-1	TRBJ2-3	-	TGTGCCAGCAGCTTCGGGGGGGCAACAGATACGCAGTATTTT	CASSFGGATDTQYF
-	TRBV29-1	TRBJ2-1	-	TGCAGCGTTGGGTCTTTAGAGCAGTTCTTC	CSVGSLEQFF
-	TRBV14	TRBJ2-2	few	TGTGCCAGCAGCACACTAGTCGCCGGGGAGCTGTTTTTT	CASSTLVAGELFF
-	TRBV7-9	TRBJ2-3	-	TGTGCCAGCAGCTCCTTCGGGAAGGTCAGGACTAGCACAGATACGCAGTATTTT	CASSSFGKVRTSTDTQYF
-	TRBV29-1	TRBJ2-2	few	TGCAGCGTAAAACGCTTAGACAACACCGGGGAGCTGTTTTTT	CSVKRLDNTGELFF
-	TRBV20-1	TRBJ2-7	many	TGCAGTGTAGCCGGGACGGCTATCTACGAGCAGTACTTC	CSVAGTAIYEQYF
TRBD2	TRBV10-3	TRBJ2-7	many	TGTGCCATCAGACTAGCGGGAGAGCAGTACTTC	CAIRLAGEQYF
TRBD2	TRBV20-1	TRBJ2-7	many	TGCAGTGCCACCGACCCGGGGGGTTCCTACGAGCAGTACTTC	CSATDPGGSYEQYF
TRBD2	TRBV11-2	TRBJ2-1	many	TGTGCCAGCAGCTTCACGTCATTTGCTAGCGGGAGTAATGAGCAGTTCTTC	CASSFTSFASGSNEQFF
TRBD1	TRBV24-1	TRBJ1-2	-	TGTGCCGCCAGTCCAGGGGGAATCTATGGCTACACCTTC	CAASPGGIYGYTF
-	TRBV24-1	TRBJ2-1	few	TGTGCCACCAGTGAAGTGGGCGACAATGAGCAGTTCTTC	CATSEVGDNEQFF
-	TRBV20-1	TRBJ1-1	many	TGCAGTGCTAGAGGTCAAGGGCACGCGAACACTGAAGCTTTCTTT	CSARGQGHANTEAFF
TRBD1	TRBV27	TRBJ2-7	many	TGTGCCAGCGCCTCAACAGGGGGCCCCTACGAGCAGTACTTC	CASASTGGPYEQYF
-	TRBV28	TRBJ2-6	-	TGTGCCAGCAGTCCTCTCGGAGTAGGGGCCAACGTCCTGACTTTC	CASSPLGVGANVLTF
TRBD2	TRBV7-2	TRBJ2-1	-	TGTGCCAGCGCTAGCGGGAGATACAATGAGCAGTTCTTC	CASASGRYNEQFF
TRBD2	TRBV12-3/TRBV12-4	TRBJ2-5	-	TGCGCCAGCAGCCTAGCCGTAGCGGGAGGAGAGACCCAGTACTTC	CASSLAVAGGETQYF
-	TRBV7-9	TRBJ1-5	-	TGTGCCAGCAGCTTAAACCTAGATCAGCCCCAGCATTTT	CASSLNLDQPQHF
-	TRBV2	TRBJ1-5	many	TGTGCCAGCAGTGAATTCAATCAGCCCCAGCATTTT	CASSEFNQPQHF
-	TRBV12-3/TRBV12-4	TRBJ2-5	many	TGTGCCAGCTCCCTCGGCGGGGTACAAGAGACCCAGTACTTC	CASSLGGVQETQYF
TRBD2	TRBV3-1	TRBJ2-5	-	TGTGCCAGCAGCCAAGTTGGGACTAGCAAAGAGACCCAGTACTTC	CASSQVGTSKETQYF
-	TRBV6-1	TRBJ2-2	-	TGTGCCAGCAGACCCCCCCCATTCACCGGGGAGCTGTTTTTT	CASRPPPFTGELFF
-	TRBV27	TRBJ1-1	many	TGTGCCAGCAGCTCGGTAACCCCTGACCTTTGGACAGCCAAGAACACTGAAGCTTTCTTT	CASSSVTPDLWTAKNTEAFF
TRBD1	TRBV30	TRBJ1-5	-	TGTGCCTGGAGTGTAAACGCAGGGGGTAGGAATCAGCCCCAGCATTTT	CAWSVNAGGRNQPQHF
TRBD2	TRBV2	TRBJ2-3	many	TGTGCCAGCAGTGAAGGGACTAGCAGAAGCACAGATACGCAGTATTTT	CASSEGTSRSTDTQYF
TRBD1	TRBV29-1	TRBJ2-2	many	TGCAGCGTTGAAGGGGGACAGGGGCTCGCCGGGGAGCTGTTTTTT	CSVEGGQGLAGELFF
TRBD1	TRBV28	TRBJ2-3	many	TGTGCCAGCAGTTCCCAGGGGGCTGGCACAGATACGCAGTATTTT	CASSSQGAGTDTQYF
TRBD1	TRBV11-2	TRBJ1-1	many	TGTGCCAGCAGCCCCCGAGTGACAGGGGAAGCTTTCTTT	CASSPRVTGEAFF
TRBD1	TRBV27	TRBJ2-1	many	TGTGCCAGCAAAGAGGGGACAGGTCGGTACAATGAGCAGTTCTTC	CASKEGTGRYNEQFF
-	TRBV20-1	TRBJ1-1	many	TGCAGTGCTAGAGATTGGGCGGTGATGAACACTGAAGCTTTCTTT	CSARDWAVMNTEAFF
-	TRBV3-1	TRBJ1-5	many	TGTGCCAGCAGCCCCCGAGGGGGGGATCAGCCCCAGCATTTT	CASSPRGGDQPQHF
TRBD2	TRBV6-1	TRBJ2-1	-	TGTGCCAGCAGGAGGAGCGGGAGTGGCTTGAGGAATGAGCAGTTCTTC	CASRRSGSGLRNEQFF
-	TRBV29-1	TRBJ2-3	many	TGCAGCGTTGAAGGTGGGGAAGCGAGCACAGATACGCAGTATTTT	CSVEGGEASTDTQYF
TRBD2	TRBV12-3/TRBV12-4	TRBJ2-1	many	TGTGCCAGCAGTCTCCGGACTAGCGGGCTAGTAGGAAATGAGCAGTTCTTC	CASSLRTSGLVGNEQFF
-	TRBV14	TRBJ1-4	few	TGTGCCAGCAGCCAAGTCTCAGCTGAAAAACTGTTTTTT	CASSQVSAEKLFF
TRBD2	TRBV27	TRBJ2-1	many	TGTGCCAGCAGTTTGGGCGGGAGCGGGCATGAGCAGTTCTTC	CASSLGGSGHEQFF
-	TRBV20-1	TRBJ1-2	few	TGCAGTGCTAGAGGGCTCTCGACGGGAACTAACTATGGCTACACCTTC	CSARGLSTGTNYGYTF
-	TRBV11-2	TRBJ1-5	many	TGTGCCAGCAGCTTACACCACCTCAATCAGCCCCAGCATTTT	CASSLHHLNQPQHF
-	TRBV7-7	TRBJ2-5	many	TGTGCTAGCAGCTCGGCAGGGACAAAAGAGACCCAGTACTTC	CASSSAGTKETQYF
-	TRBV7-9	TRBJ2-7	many	TGTGCCAGCAGCCATACGGGGACCGAGCAGTACTTC	CASSHTGTEQYF